The text below deals with one T cell receptor (beta chain). What it binds is unknown. The data were taken from a study of T-cell reconstitution after alpha-beta-depleted transplantation in children. Findings and limits, study-wide: Where alpha-beta T cells came from about two months after transplant was reportedly several hundred expanded graft clones. Diversity of TCRbeta at day 60 was high in some patients, arising from surviving recipient T cells and thymic progenitors. Newly produced T cells mostly accounted for T-cell counts and diversity one year post-transplant.

The junction had 17 bases not matched to a gene; V was cut back by 4 bases and J by 0 bases. The CDR3 consists of 19 residues. Germline CDR1 and CDR2: GTSNPN and SVGIG (reference sequence). Unique molecular identifiers tagged the TCRbeta library. TCRdb used MiXCR to reprocess the PCR reads, holding one entry per CDR3 protein. This table has a few hundred thousand distinct CDR3 sequences, 6.6% appearing once. The source material was PBMCs, sampled before TCRalphabeta/CD19-depleted stem cell transplant. The receptor was derived from a boy between 2 and 10 years old with acute lymphoblastic leukemia, due to receive a stem cell transplant. This chain joins TRBV30 and TRBJ2-3, with 9 bases matching TRBD2. The CDR3 loop reads CAWTPSSERGDSSTDTQYF. The DNA of the CDR3 is TGTGCCTGGACCCCGTCTTCCGAGCGGGGGGACTCTAGCACAGATACGCAGTATTTT.